The TCR beta chain described here comes from a study of naive and memory T cell subsets. Two oligonucleotides, mixed equimolar, formed the beta constant-region primer covering TRBC1 and TRBC2. Nested alpha and beta constant-region primers with the SP2 primer drove four PCR rounds on ligated cDNA. Via MiXCR, TCRdb re-called the UMI-ligation and nested PCR reads, giving one row per CDR3 protein. Here the sample spans around 130,000 distinct CDR3 sequences, just over 35% being singletons. Germline V gene lookup returns CDR1 MNHNY and CDR2 SVGAGI (reference sequence). V lost 2 bases and J lost 6; bases outside the gene matches: 14. The CDR3 runs to 17 residues. In this sample, this clonotype turned up a few times.

The TCR sequence derives from a human donor in good health. V usage is TRBV6-6 and J usage is TRBJ2-3, with 7 bases identical to TRBD2. Sequencing was carried out using central memory CD4+ T cells from blood. The CDR3 coding sequence is TGTGCCAGCAGTTACGCAACAGGACTAGATTTGACGGATACGCAGTATTTT. As protein: CASSYATGLDLTDTQYF.